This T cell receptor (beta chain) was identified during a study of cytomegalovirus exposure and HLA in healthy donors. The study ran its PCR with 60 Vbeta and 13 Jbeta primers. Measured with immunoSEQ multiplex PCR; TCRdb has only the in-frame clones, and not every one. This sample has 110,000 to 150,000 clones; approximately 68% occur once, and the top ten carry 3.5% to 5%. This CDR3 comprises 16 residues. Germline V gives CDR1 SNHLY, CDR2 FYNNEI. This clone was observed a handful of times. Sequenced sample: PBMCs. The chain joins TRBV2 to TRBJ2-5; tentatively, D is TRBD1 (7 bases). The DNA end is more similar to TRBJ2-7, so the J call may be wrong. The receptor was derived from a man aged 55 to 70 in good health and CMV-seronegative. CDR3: CASRGPGQRVSYEQYF. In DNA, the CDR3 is TGTGCCAGCAGAGGCCCGGGACAGCGGGTCTCCTACGAGCAGTACTTC.